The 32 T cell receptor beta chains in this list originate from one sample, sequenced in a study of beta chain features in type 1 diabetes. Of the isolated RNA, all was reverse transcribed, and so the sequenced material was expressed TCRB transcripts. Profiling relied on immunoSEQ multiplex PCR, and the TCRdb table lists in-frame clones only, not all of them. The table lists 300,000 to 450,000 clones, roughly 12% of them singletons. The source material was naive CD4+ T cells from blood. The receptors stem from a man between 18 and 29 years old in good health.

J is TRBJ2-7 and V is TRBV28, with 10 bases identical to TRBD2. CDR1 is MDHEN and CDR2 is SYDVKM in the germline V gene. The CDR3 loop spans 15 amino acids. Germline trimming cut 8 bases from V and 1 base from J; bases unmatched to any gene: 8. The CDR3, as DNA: TGTGCCAGCCTGACCGGGACTAGCGTTTCCTACGAGCAGTACTTC. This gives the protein CASLTGTSVSYEQYF.

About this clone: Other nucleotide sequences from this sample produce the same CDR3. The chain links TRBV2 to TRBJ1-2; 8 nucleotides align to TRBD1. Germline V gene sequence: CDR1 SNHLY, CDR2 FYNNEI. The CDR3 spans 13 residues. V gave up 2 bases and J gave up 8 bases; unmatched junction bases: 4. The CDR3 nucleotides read TGTGCCAGCAGTGAACAGGGGGCTGGGGGCTACACCTTC. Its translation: CASSEQGAGGYTF.

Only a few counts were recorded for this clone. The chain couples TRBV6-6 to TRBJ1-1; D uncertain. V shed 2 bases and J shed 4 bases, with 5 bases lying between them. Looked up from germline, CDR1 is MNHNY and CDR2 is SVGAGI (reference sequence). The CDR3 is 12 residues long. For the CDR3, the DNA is TGTGCCAGCAGTTACGGACTCACTGAAGCTTTCTTT. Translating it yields CASSYGLTEAFF.

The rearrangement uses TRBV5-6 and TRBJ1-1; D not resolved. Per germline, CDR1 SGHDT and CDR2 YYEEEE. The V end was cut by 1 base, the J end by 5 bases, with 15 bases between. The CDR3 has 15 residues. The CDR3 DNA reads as TGTGCCAGCAGCTTGTTTCATCGGGGTTTAACTGAAGCTTTCTTT. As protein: CASSLFHRGLTEAFF.

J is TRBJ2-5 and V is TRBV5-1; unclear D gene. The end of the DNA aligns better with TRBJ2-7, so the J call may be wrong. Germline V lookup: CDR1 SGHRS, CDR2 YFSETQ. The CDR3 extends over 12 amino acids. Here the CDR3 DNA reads TGCGCCAGCAGCTTGTCAGACTACGAGCAGTACTTC. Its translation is CASSLSDYEQYF.

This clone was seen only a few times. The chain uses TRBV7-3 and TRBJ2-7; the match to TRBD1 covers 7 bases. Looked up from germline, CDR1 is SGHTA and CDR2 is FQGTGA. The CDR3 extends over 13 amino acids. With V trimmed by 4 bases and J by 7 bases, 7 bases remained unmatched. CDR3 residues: CASSSQDRTEQYF. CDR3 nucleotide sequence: TGTGCCAGCAGCTCCCAGGACAGGACGGAGCAGTACTTC.

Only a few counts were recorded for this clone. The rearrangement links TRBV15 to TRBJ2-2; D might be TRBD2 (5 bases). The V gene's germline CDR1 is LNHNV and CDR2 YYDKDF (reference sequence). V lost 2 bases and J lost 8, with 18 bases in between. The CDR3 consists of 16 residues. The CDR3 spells CATSRPTEAVYGELFF. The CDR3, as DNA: TGTGCCACCAGCAGACCGACGGAGGCCGTTTATGGGGAGCTGTTTTTT.

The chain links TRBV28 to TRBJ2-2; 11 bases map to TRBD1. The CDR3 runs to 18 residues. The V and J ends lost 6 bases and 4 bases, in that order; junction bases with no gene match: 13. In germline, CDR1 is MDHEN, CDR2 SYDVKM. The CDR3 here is CASSFLLRDRGSTGELFF. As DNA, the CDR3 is TGTGCCAGCAGCTTCCTACTCCGGGACAGGGGGTCCACCGGGGAGCTGTTTTTT.

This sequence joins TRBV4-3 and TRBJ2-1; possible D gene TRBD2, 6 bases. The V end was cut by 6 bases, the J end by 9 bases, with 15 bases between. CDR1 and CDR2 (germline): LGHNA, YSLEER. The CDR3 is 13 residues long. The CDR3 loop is CASRRVGGGEQFF. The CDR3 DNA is TGCGCCAGCAGACGTGTGGGGGGAGGTGAGCAGTTCTTC.

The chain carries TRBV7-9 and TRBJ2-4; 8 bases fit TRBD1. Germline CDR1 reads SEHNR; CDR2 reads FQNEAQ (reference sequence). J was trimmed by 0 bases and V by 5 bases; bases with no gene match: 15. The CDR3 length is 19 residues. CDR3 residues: CASSMTWTGYTLAKNIQYF. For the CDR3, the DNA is TGTGCCAGCAGCATGACTTGGACAGGGTATACACTAGCCAAAAACATTCAGTACTTC.

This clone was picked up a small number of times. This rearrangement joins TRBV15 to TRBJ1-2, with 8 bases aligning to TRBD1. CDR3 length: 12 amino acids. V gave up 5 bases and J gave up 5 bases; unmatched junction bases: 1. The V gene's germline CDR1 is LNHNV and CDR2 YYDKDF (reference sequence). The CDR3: CATSGTGYGYTF. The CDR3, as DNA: TGTGCCACCAGCGGGACAGGATATGGCTACACCTTC.

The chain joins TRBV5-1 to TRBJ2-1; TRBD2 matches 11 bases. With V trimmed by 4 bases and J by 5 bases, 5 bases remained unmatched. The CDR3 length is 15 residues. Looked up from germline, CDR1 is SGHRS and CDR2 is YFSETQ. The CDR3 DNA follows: TGCGCCAGCAGCGCCCGACTAGCGGGGAACAATGAGCAGTTCTTC. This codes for CASSARLAGNNEQFF.

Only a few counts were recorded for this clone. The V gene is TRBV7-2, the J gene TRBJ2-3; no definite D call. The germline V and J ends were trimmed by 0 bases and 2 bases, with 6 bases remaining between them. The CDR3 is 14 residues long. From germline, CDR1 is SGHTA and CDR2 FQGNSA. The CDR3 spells CASSLAQNTDTQYF. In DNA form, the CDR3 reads TGTGCCAGCAGCTTAGCCCAGAACACAGATACGCAGTATTTT.

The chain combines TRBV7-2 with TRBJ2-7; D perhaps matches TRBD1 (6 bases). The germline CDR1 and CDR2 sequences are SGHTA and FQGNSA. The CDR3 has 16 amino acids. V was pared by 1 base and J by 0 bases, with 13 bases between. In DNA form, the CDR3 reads TGTGCCAGCAGCTTAGGATGGGACACCCGCTCCTACGAGCAGTACTTC. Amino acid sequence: CASSLGWDTRSYEQYF.

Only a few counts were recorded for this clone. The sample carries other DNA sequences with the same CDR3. DNA of the CDR3: TGTGCCAGCAGCGTGGGACTAGCGGGAGGCCATGAGCAGTTCTTC. Its translation is CASSVGLAGGHEQFF. The chain couples TRBV9 to TRBJ2-1; 15 positions agree with TRBD2. Trimming cost V 2 bases and J 8 bases; bases outside gene matches: 2. This CDR3 has 15 residues. Germline V gene lookup returns CDR1 SGDLS and CDR2 YYNGEE.

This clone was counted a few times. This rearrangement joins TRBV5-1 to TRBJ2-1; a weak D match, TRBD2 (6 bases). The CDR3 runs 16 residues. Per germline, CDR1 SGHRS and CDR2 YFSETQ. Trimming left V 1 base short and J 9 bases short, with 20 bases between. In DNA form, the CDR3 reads TGCGCCAGCAGCTTGCATTCGGGGGAGATTTCCCCTGAGCAGTTCTTC. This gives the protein CASSLHSGEISPEQFF.

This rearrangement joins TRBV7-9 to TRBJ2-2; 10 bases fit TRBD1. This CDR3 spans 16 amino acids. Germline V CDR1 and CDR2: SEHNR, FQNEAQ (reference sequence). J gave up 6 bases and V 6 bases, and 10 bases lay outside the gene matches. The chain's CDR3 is CASSYRSGTGAGELFF. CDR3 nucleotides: TGTGCCAGCAGTTACCGTTCCGGGACAGGGGCCGGGGAGCTGTTTTTT.

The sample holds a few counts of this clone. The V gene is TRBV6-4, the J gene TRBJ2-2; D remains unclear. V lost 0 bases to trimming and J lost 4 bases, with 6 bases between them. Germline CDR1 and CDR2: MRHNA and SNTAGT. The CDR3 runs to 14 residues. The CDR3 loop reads CASSDSYITGELFF. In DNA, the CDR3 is TGTGCCAGCAGTGACTCGTACATCACCGGGGAGCTGTTTTTT.

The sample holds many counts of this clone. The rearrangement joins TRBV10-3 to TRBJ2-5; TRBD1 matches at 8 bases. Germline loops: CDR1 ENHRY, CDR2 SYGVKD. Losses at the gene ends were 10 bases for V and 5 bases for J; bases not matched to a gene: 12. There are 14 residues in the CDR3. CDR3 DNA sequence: TGTGCCACCAAGGCTGACAGGGGCGGTGAGACCCAGTACTTC. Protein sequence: CATKADRGGETQYF.

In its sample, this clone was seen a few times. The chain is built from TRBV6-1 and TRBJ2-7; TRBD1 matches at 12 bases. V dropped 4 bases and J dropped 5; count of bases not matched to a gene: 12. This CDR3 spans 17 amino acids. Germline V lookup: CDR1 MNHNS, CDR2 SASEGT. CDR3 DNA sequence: TGTGCCAGCAGTGTCTACCCCGGGACAGGGGGCCTAAACGAGCAGTACTTC. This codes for CASSVYPGTGGLNEQYF.

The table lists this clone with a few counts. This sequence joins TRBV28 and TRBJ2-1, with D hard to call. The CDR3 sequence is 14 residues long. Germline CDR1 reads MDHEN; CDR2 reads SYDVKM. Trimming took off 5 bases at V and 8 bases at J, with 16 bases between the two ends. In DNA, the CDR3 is TGTGCCAGCAGTCTCCTACTACTCCACCATGAGCAGTTCTTC. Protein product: CASSLLLLHHEQFF.

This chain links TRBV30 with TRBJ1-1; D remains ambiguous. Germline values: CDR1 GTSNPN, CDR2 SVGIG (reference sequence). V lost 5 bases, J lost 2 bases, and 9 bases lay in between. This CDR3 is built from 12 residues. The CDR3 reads CAWGDFNTEAFF. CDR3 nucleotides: TGTGCCTGGGGAGATTTTAACACTGAAGCTTTCTTT.

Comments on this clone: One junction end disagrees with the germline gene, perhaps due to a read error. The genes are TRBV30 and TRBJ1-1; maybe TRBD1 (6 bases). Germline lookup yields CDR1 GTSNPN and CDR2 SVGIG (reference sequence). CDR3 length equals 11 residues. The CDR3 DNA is TGTGCCGGGAGCGGGGGGCCTGAAGCTTTCTTT. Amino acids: CAGSGGPEAFF.

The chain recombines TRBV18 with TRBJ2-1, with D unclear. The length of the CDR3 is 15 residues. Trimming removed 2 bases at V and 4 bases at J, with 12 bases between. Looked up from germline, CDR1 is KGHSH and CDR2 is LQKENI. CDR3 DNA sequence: TGTGCCAGCTCACCAGGAGTAGGCCAATACAATGAGCAGTTCTTC. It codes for CASSPGVGQYNEQFF.

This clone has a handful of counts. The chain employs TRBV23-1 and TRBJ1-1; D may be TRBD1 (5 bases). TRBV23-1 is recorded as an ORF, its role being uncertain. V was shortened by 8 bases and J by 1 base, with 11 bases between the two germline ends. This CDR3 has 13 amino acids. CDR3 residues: CASAQGGNTEAFF. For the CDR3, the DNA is TGCGCCAGCGCTCAGGGAGGGAACACTGAAGCTTTCTTT.

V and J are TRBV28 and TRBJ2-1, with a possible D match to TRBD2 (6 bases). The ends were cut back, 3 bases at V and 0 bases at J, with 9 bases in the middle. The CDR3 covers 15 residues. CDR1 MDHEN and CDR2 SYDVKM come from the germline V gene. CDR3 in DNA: TGTGCCAGCAGTTTTAGCGGAAACTCCTACAATGAGCAGTTCTTC. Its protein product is CASSFSGNSYNEQFF.

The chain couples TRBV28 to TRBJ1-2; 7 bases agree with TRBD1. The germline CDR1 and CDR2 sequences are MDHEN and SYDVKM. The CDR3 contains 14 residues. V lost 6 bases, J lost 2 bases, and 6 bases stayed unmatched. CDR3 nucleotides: TGTGCCAGCAGCCGGGACAGAGGAAACTATGGCTACACCTTC. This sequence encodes CASSRDRGNYGYTF.

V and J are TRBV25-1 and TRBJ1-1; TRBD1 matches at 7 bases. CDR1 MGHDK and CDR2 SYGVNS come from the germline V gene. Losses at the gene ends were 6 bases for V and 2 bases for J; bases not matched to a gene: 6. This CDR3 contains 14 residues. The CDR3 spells CASSGGTVNTEAFF. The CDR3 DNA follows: TGTGCCAGCAGCGGCGGGACAGTCAACACTGAAGCTTTCTTT. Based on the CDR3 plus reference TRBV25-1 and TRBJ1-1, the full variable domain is EADIYQTPRYLVIGTGKKITLECSQTMGHDKMYWYQQDPGMELHLIHYSYGVNSTEKGDLSSESTVSRIRTEHFPLTLESARPSHTSQYLCASSGGTVNTEAFFGQGTRLTVV.

The CDR3 here is CASRLRGLAGGAYF. CDR3 nucleotide sequence: TGTGCCAGCAGGCTCCGCGGACTAGCGGGAGGAGCATACTTC. The chain recombines TRBV28 with TRBJ2-7, with 14 nucleotides matching TRBD2. CDR1 and CDR2 (germline): MDHEN, SYDVKM. The CDR3 extends over 14 amino acids. V was clipped by 6 bases and J by 13 bases; unmatched bases: 11.

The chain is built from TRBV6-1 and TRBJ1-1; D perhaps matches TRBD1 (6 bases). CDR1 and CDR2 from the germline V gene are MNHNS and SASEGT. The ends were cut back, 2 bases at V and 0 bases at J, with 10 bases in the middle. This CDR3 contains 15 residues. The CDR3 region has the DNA TGTGCCAGCAGTGAACTGGGGGCGTTGAACACTGAAGCTTTCTTT. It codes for CASSELGALNTEAFF.

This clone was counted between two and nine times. The CDR3 protein is CASRDRGYEQYF. The CDR3 DNA follows: TGTGCCAGCAGGGACAGGGGGTACGAGCAGTACTTC. The genes are TRBV6-5 and TRBJ2-7, with TRBD1 matching over 10 bases. Trimming at V came to 6 bases and at J to 4 bases, leaving 0 bases not matched to a gene. The germline CDR1 and CDR2 sequences are MNHEY and SVGAGI. The CDR3 is 12 residues long.

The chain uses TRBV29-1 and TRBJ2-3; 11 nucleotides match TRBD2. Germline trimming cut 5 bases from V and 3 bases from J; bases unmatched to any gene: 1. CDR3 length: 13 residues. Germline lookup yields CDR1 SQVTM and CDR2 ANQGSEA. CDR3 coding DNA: TGCAGCGTTAGGACTAGCGGGACAGATACGCAGTATTTT. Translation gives CSVRTSGTDTQYF.